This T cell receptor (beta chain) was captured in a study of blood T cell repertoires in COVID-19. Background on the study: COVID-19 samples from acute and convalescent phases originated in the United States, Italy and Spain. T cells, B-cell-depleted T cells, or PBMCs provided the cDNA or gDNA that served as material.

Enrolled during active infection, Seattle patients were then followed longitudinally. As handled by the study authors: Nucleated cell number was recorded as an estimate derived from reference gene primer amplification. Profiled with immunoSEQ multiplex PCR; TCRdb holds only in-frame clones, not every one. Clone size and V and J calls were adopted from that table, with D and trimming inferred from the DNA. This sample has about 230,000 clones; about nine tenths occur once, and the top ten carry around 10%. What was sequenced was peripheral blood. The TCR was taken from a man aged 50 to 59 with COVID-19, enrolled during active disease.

The CDR3 loop is CAISDRTGNTEAFF. CDR3 coding DNA: TGTGCCATCAGTGACCGGACAGGGAACACTGAAGCTTTCTTT. This chain uses TRBV10-3 with TRBJ1-1; 7 nucleotides line up with TRBD1. Germline V gene sequence: CDR1 ENHRY, CDR2 SYGVKD. The CDR3 runs 14 residues. J was trimmed by 1 base and V by 3 bases; bases with no gene match: 2.